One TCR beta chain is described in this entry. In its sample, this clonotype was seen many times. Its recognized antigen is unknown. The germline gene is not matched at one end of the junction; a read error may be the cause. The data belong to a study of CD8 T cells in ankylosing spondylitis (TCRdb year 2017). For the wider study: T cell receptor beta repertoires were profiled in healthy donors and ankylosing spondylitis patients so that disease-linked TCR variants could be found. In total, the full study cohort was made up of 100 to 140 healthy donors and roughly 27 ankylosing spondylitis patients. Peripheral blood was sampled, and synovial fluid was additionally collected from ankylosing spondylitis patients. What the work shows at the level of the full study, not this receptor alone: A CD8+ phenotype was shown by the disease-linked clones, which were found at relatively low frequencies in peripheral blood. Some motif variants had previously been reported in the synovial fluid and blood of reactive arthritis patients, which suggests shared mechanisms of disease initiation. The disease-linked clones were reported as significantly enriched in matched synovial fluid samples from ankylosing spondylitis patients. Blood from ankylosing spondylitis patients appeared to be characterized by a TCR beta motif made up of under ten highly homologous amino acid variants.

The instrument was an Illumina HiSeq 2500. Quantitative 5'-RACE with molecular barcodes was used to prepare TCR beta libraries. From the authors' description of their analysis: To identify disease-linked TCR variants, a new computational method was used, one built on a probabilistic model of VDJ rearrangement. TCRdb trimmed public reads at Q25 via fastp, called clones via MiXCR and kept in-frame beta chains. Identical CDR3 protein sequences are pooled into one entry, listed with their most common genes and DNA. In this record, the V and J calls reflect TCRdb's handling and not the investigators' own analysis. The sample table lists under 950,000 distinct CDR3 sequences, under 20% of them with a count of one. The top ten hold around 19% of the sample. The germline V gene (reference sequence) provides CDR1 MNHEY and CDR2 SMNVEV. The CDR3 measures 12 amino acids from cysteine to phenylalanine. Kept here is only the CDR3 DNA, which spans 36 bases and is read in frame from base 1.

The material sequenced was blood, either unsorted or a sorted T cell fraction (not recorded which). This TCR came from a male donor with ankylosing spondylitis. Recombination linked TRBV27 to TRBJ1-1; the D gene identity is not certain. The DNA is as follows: TGCGCCAGCAGCGGACTGAACACTGAAGCTTTCTTT. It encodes CASSGLNTEAFF.